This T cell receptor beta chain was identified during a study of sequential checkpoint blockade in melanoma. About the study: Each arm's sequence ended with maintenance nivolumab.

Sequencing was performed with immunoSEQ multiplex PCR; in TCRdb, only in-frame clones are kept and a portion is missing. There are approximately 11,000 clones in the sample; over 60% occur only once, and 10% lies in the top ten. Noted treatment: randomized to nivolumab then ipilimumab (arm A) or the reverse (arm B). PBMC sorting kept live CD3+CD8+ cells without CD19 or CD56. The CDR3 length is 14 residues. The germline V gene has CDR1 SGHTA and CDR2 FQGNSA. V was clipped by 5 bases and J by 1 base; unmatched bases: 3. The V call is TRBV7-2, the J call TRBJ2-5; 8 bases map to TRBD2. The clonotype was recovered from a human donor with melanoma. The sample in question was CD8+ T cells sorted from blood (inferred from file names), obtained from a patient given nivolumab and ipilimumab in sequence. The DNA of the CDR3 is TGTGCCAGCAGCCTCACTAGCGGCCAAGAGACCCAGTACTTC. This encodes CASSLTSGQETQYF. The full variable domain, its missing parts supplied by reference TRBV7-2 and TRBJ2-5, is GAGVSQSPSNKVTEKGKDVELRCDPISGHTALYWYRQSLGQGLEFLIYFQGNSAPDKSGLPSDRFSAERTGGSVSTLTIQRTQQEDSAVYLCASSLTSGQETQYFGPGTRLLVL.